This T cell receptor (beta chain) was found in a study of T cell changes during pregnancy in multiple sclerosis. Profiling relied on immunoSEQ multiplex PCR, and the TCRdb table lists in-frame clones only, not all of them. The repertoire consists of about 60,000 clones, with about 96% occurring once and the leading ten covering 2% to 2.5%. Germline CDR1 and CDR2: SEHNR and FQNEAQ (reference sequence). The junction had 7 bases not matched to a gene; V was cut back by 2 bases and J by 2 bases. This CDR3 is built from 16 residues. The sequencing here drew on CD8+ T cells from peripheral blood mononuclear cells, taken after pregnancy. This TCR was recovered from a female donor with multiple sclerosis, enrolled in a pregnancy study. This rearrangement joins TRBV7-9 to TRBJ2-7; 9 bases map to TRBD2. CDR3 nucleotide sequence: TGTGCCAGCAGCTTACCCAGGCTAGCGGGGACCTACGAGCAGTACTTC. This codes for CASSLPRLAGTYEQYF.